The rows below give T cell receptor beta chains drawn from one sample of a study of blood T cell repertoires in COVID-19. The table came from immunoSEQ multiplex PCR; TCRdb's copy has only in-frame clones and leaves some out. The table lists 300,000 to 450,000 clones, 85% of them singletons, with about 3.6% in the top ten. Input material: peripheral blood. These receptors were collected from a woman aged 18 to 35 with acute or convalescent COVID-19. Each CDR3 is given with its conserved first and last residue. The D gene is left open where the match is weak. Some rows mark clone size as missing; the rest say once, few, many or name a class of expanded clone.

cdr3_nt cdr3_aa j_call clone_size d_call v_call
TGTGCCAGTAAACAGTCCGGCATATTAGGTCAGCCCCAGCATTTT CASKQSGILGQPQHF TRBJ1-5 NA NA TRBV19
TGTGCCAGCAGACACACACCGGGACAGGGACTTCTAGACACTGAAGCTTTCTTT CASRHTPGQGLLDTEAFF TRBJ1-1 NA TRBD1 TRBV28
TGTGCCAGCAGTGAACAGGGGGCCAGGAACACTGAAGCTTTCTTT CASSEQGARNTEAFF TRBJ1-1 NA TRBD1 TRBV2
TGCGCCAGCAGCCAAGATTTTCTTGACAGGGGCTATGGCTACACCTTC CASSQDFLDRGYGYTF TRBJ1-2 NA TRBD1 TRBV4-1
TGTGCCAGCAGCCTACTAGCAGGCACCGGGGAGCTGTTTTTT CASSLLAGTGELFF TRBJ2-2 NA NA TRBV14
TGTGCCACCAGTGATCCAGGCGGGGATGAGCAGTTCTTC CATSDPGGDEQFF TRBJ2-1 NA NA TRBV24-1
TGTGCCAGCAGATCCCGACAGGGGGACACTGAAGCTTTCTTT CASRSRQGDTEAFF TRBJ1-1 few TRBD1 TRBV11-1
TGTGCCAGCAGCGCCCGGGACAGCCTGACCACTGAAGCTTTCTTT CASSARDSLTTEAFF TRBJ1-1 NA TRBD1 TRBV9
TGCGCCAGCAGGAAGGACAGGGGTGTTTCCTATAATTCACCCCTCCACTTT CASRKDRGVSYNSPLHF TRBJ1-6 few TRBD1 TRBV5-1
TGTGCCAGCAGTTATTTCGGGTATGGCACTGAAGCTTTCTTT CASSYFGYGTEAFF TRBJ1-1 once NA TRBV6-5